This TCR beta chain was observed in a study of cytomegalovirus exposure and HLA in healthy donors. Profiled with immunoSEQ multiplex PCR; TCRdb holds only in-frame clones, not every one. The sample records 40,000 to 55,000 clones, about 88% being singletons. The CDR3 is 19 amino acids. The trim removed 4 bases at V and 0 bases at J, leaving 12 bases unmatched. Per the germline V gene, CDR1 is SGHDN and CDR2 is FVKESK. This clone was counted a single time. The chain is built from TRBV14 and TRBJ2-1; 10 bases map to TRBD2. Sequenced input: PBMCs. This receptor was taken from a young woman in good health and CMV-seronegative. CDR3 coding DNA: TGTGCCAGCAGCCCACCGGGAGGGGAGCGGGAGGGCTCCTACAATGAGCAGTTCTTC. Protein sequence: CASSPPGGEREGSYNEQFF.